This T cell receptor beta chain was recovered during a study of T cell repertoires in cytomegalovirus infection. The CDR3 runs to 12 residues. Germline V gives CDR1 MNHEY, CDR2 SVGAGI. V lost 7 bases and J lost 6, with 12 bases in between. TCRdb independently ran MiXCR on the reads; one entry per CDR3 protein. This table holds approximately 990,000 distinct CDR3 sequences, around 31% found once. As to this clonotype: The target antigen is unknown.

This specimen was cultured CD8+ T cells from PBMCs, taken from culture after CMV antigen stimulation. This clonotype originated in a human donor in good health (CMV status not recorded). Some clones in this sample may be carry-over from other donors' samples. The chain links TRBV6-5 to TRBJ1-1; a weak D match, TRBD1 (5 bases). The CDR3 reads CASTTAGAEAFF. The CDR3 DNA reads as TGTGCCAGCACCACGGCGGGGGCTGAAGCTTTCTTT.